The rows below give T cell receptor beta chains drawn from one sample of a study of T cell responses to AZD1222 COVID-19 vaccine. Here immunoSEQ multiplex PCR was the method, and the copy in TCRdb shows in-frame clones only, minus some. The sample lists around 100,000 clones, around nine tenths occurring once. Sequences were derived from peripheral blood, sampled 28 days after the second AZD1222 dose. These receptors all stem from an adult who received the AZD1222 COVID-19 vaccine. CDR3s include the opening cysteine and the closing phenylalanine or tryptophan. D genes are given only for firm matches. For some rows the clone size is stated as once, few or many, or as a class when expanded; others skip it.

d_gene	v_gene	j_gene	abundance	CDR3nt	CDR3aa
TRBD1	TRBV7-9	TRBJ2-7	.	TGTGCCAGCAGCTCTGACAGGGGGCCATCGGACGAGCAGTACTTC	CASSSDRGPSDEQYF
TRBD2	TRBV28	TRBJ2-7	.	TGTGCCAGCAGTTTTTTCCCCTCTAGCGGGATTTTAGGTGAGCAGTACTTC	CASSFFPSSGILGEQYF
.	TRBV28	TRBJ1-5	.	TGTGCCAGCAGTTCACCTCTAGGGGGGCGAGATCAGCCCCAGCATTTT	CASSSPLGGRDQPQHF
.	TRBV14	TRBJ2-7	.	TGTGCCAGCAGCCAAAACCCGTTCTACGAGCAGTACTTC	CASSQNPFYEQYF
.	TRBV6-1	TRBJ2-7	.	TGTGCCAGCAGTGAATTAGTTGGGTACGAGCAGTACTTC	CASSELVGYEQYF
.	TRBV7-2	TRBJ1-3	.	TGTGCCAGCAGCTTACCCCTAGGAGGAGGAAACACCATATATTTT	CASSLPLGGGNTIYF
.	TRBV19	TRBJ1-2	.	TGTGCCAGTAGTCTCCGGGACGGTTTTAACTATGGCTACACCTTC	CASSLRDGFNYGYTF
.	TRBV24-1	TRBJ1-5	.	TGTGCCACCAGTGAGGACCGGGGCAGCAATCAGCCCCAGCATTTT	CATSEDRGSNQPQHF
TRBD2	TRBV6-2/TRBV6-3	TRBJ2-1	.	TGTGCCAGCAGTTACTCGATGGGACTAGCGTCTAATGAGCAGTTCTTC	CASSYSMGLASNEQFF
TRBD1	TRBV6-5	TRBJ2-1	.	TGTGCCAGCAGATCCGGGACAGTTTACAATGAGCAGTTCTTC	CASRSGTVYNEQFF
.	TRBV7-9	TRBJ1-2	.	TGTGCCAGCAGCTTAAGGACTGGACCAGGATATGGCTACACCTTC	CASSLRTGPGYGYTF
TRBD2	TRBV28	TRBJ2-7	.	TGTGCCAGCAGTTCGAAGGGACTAGCAACCTACGAGCAGTACTTC	CASSSKGLATYEQYF
.	TRBV5-1	TRBJ1-3	.	TGCGCCAGCAGCTTGGGTCGGGCGTCTGGAAACACCATATATTTT	CASSLGRASGNTIYF
.	TRBV7-8	TRBJ1-5	.	TGTGCCAGCAGCTTAAGCACGGCCAGCAATCAGCCCCAGCATTTT	CASSLSTASNQPQHF
TRBD1	TRBV6-5	TRBJ1-2	few	TGTGCCAGCGGGAGGGACAGGGGGAAGTATGGCTACACCTTC	CASGRDRGKYGYTF
TRBD2	TRBV2	TRBJ2-5	few	TGTGCCAGCAGCGCGGCGGGAGTCCCGGGAGAAGAGACCCAGTACTTC	CASSAAGVPGEETQYF
TRBD2	TRBV28	TRBJ2-7	.	TGTGCCAGCAGAAGAGCGGGAGCACCCGAGCAGTACTTC	CASRRAGAPEQYF
.	TRBV2	TRBJ2-7	.	TGTGCCAGCAGGCGGGACAACTCCTACGAGCAGTACTTC	CASRRDNSYEQYF
.	TRBV7-3	TRBJ2-2	.	TGTGCCAGCAGCTTAATAAACGGAGTCGACACCGGGGAGCTGTTTTTT	CASSLINGVDTGELFF
TRBD1	TRBV29-1	TRBJ2-1	.	TGCAGCGTTGACCCCTGGACAGGGGGCGAGGTTTCCTACAATGAGCAGTTCTTC	CSVDPWTGGEVSYNEQFF
.	TRBV7-3	TRBJ2-1	.	TGTGCCAGCAGCCCTAGCTTCGACGTGGGGAATGAGCAGTTCTTC	CASSPSFDVGNEQFF